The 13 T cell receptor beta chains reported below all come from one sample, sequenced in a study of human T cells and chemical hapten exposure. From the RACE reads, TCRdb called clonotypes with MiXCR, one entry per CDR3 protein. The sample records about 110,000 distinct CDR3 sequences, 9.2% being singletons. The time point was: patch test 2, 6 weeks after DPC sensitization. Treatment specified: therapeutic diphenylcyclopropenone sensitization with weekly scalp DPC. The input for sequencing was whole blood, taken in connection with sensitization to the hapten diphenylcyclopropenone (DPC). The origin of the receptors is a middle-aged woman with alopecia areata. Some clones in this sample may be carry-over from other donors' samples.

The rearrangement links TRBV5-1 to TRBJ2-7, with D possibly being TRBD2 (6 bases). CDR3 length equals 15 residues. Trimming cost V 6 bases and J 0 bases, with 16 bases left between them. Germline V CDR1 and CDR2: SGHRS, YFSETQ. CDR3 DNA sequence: TGCGCCAGCACCACGACCGCGGGACCCTCCTACGAGCAGTACTTC. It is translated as CASTTTAGPSYEQYF.

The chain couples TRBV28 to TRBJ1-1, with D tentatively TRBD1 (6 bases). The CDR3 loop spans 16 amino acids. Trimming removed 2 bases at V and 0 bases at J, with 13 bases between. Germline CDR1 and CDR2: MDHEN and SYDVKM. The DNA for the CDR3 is TGTGCCAGCAGTTTAAACACAGGGCAGGTGAACACTGAAGCTTTCTTT. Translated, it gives CASSLNTGQVNTEAFF.

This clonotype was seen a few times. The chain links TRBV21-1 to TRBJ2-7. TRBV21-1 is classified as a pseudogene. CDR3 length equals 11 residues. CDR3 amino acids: CASTRRHEQYF. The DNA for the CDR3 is TGTGCCAGCACCCGTCGTCACGAGCAGTACTTC.

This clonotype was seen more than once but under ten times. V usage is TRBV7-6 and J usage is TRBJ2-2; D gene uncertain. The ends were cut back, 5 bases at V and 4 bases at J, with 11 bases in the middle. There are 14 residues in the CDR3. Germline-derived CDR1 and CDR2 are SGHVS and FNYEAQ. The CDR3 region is CASSRQSVTGELFF. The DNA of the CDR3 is TGTGCCAGCAGCAGGCAGTCCGTCACCGGGGAGCTGTTTTTT.

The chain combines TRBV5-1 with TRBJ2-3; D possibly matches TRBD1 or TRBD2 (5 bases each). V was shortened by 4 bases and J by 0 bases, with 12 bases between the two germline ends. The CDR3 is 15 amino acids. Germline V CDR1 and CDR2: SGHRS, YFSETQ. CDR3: CASSAGTASTDTQYF. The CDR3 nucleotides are TGCGCCAGCAGCGCCGGGACGGCTAGCACAGATACGCAGTATTTT.

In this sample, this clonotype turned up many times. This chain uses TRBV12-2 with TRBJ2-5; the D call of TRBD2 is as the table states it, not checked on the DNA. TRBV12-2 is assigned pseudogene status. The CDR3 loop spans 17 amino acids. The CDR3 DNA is TGTGCAAGTCGTTTTGGGACTAGCGGGGGGGCTAAAGAGACCCAGTACTTC. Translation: CASRFGTSGGAKETQYF.

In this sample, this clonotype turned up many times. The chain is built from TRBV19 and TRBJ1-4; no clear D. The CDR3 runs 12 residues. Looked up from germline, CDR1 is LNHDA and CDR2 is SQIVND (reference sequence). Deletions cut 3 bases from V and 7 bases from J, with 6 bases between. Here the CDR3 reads CASSMPSEKLFF. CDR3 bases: TGTGCCAGTAGTATGCCGAGTGAAAAACTGTTTTTT. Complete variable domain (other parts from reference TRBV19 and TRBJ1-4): DGGITQSPKYLFRKEGQNVTLSCEQNLNHDAMYWYRQDPGQGLRLIYYSQIVNDFQKGDIAEGYSVSREKKESFPLTVTSAQKNPTAFYLCASSMPSEKLFFGSGTQLSVL.

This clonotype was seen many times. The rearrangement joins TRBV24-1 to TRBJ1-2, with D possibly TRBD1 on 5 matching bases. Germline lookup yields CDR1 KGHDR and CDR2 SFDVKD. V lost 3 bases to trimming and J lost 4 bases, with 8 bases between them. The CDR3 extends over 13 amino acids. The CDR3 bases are TGTGCCACCAGTGATATAGACAGCTATGGCTACACCTTC. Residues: CATSDIDSYGYTF.

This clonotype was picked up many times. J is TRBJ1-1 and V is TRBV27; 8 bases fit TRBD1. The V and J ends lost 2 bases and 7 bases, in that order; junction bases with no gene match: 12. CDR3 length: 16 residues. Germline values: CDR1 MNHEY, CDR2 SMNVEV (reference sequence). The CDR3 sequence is CASSLNKGQVVREAFF. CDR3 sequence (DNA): TGTGCCAGCAGTTTAAATAAGGGACAGGTGGTCCGTGAAGCTTTCTTT.

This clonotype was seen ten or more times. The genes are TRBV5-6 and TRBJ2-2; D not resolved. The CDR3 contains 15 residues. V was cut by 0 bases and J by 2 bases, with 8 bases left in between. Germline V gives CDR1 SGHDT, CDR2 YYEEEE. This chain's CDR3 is CASSLGPSNTGELFF. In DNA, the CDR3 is TGTGCCAGCAGCTTGGGGCCGAGCAACACCGGGGAGCTGTTTTTT.

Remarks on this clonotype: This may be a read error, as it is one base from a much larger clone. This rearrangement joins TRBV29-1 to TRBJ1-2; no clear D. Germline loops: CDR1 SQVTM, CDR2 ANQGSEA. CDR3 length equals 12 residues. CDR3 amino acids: CSALSSVYDYTF. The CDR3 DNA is TGCAGCGCTCTATCATCGGTCTATGACTACACCTTC.

CDR3 loop: CASSLSSAYEQYF. The CDR3 bases are TGTGCCAGCAGCTTATCGTCCGCGTACGAGCAGTACTTC. The V call is TRBV11-2, the J call TRBJ2-7; D ambiguous. Trimming left V 2 bases short and J 4 bases short, with 9 bases between. This CDR3 region has 13 residues. CDR1 is SGHAT, CDR2 FQNNGV, per germline.

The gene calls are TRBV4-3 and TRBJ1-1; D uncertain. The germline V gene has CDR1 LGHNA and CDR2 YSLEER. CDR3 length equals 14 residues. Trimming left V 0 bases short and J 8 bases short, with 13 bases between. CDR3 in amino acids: CASSQDWERPEAFF. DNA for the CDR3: TGCGCCAGCAGCCAAGATTGGGAGAGGCCCGAAGCTTTCTTT.